The clone carrying this TCR beta chain was observed a handful of times. What it recognizes is unknown. The CDR3 sequence is 15 residues long. Germline V lookup: CDR1 LGHNA, CDR2 YNFKEQ. Between the trimmed V and J ends, which lost 0 bases and 0 bases, there was a span of 9 bases. This sample stems from a study of CD8 T cells in ankylosing spondylitis. Quantitative 5'-RACE was performed with molecular barcodes, and it yielded the TCR beta libraries. Via MiXCR, TCRdb re-called the 5' RACE reads, giving one row per CDR3 protein. The table shows about 460,000 distinct CDR3 sequences, with about 5.2% occurring only once. Findings of the study overall: Reported data indicate significant enrichment of disease-linked clones within matched ankylosing spondylitis synovial fluid. Seemingly characteristic of ankylosing spondylitis blood was a TCR beta motif consisting of 7 or 8 highly homologous variants.

Sequencing was carried out using blood, either unsorted or a sorted T cell fraction (not recorded which). The clonotype originates from a male donor with ankylosing spondylitis. The rearrangement links TRBV4-2 to TRBJ2-7; D not resolved. In nucleotides, the CDR3 is TGTGCCAGCAGCCAAGAAGTTTGGAGCTCCTACGAGCAGTACTTC. Its protein product is CASSQEVWSSYEQYF.